At least ten counts were recorded for the clone carrying this T cell receptor (beta chain). Its antigen is still unknown. This specimen comes from a study of T cells in Graves' hyperthyroidism and ophthalmopathy. The study's findings and limits: The model forecast ophthalmopathy, anticipating it by a median approximately 6 months before onset.

Every diagnosis used clinical symptoms, serum thyroxine and TRAb, thyroid ultrasound and orbital computed tomography. Fresh peripheral blood, 10 ml, yielded the PBMCs. The CDR3 covers 15 residues. Trimming at V came to 2 bases and at J to 2 bases, leaving 4 bases not matched to a gene. Germline-derived CDR1 and CDR2 are SEHNR and FQNEAQ (reference sequence). TCR beta CDR3 region amplification was performed from RNA transcripts. First-round RT-PCR with HTBI primers amplified the TCR CDR3 region. One entry per CDR3 protein results from TCRdb running MiXCR on the multiplex PCR reads. The data hold approximately 430,000 distinct CDR3 sequences, with over 12% observed a single time.

The receptor was isolated from a man in his late teens or twenties with Graves' ophthalmopathy. Sequenced input: blood. The rearrangement links TRBV7-9 to TRBJ2-7, with TRBD2 identical over 9 bases. This CDR3 reads CASSLLAGGTYEQYF. CDR3 in DNA: TGTGCCAGCAGCTTACTGGCGGGGGGGACCTACGAGCAGTACTTC.